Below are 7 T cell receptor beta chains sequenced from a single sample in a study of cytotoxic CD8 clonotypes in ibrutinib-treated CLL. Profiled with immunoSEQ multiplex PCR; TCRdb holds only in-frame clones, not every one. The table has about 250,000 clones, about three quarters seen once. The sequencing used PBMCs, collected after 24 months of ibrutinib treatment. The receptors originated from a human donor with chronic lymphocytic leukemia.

Written as DNA, the CDR3 is TGCAGCGTTGCAAGGCAAACGGCTGAAGCTTTCTTT. Protein: CSVARQTAEAFF. The chain links TRBV29-1 to TRBJ1-1; D unclear. V was pared by 4 bases and J by 6 bases, with 12 bases between. This CDR3 spans 12 amino acids. Germline V gene lookup returns CDR1 SQVTM and CDR2 ANQGSEA.

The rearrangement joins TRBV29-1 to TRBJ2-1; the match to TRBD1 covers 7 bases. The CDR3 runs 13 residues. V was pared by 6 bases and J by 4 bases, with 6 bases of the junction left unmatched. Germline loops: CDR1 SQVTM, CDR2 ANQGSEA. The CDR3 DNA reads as TGCAGCGTCGATCCGGGACAGTACAATGAGCAGTTCTTC. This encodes CSVDPGQYNEQFF.

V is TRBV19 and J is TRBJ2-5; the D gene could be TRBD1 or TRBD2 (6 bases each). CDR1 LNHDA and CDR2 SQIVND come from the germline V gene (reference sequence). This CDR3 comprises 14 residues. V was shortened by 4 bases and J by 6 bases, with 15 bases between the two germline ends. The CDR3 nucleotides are TGTGCCAGTAGTACCAGCGGAGGGGGACAGACCCAGTACTTC. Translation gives CASSTSGGGQTQYF.

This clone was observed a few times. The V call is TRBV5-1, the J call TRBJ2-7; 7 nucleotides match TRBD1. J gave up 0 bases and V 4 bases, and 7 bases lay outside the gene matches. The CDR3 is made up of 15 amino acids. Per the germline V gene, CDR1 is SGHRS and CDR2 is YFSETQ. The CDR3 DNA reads TGCGCCAGCAGCGGGGGACAGAGCTTCTCCTACGAGCAGTACTTC. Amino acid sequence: CASSGGQSFSYEQYF.

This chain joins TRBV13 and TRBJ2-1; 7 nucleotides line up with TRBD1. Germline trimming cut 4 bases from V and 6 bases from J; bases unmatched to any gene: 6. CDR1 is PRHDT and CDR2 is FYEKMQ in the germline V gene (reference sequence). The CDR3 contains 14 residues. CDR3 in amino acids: CASSWYHRGNEQFF. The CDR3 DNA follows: TGTGCCAGCAGCTGGTACCACAGGGGCAATGAGCAGTTCTTC.

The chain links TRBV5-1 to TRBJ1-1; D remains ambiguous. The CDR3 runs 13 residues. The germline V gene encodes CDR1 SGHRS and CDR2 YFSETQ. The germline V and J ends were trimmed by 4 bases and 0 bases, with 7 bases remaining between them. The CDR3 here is CASSRDMNTEAFF. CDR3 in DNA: TGCGCCAGCAGCCGGGATATGAACACTGAAGCTTTCTTT.

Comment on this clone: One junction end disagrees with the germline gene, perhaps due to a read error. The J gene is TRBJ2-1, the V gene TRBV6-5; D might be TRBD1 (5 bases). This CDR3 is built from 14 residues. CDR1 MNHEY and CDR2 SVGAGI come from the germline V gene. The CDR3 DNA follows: TGTGCGAGCAAGAAGGGGATCTCATACAATGAGCAGTTCTTC. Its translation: CASKKGISYNEQFF.